The rows below give T cell receptor beta chains drawn from one sample of a study of radiation and T cells in renal cell carcinoma. Some clones are missing from TCRdb's copy, which holds only in-frame ones; the method was immunoSEQ multiplex PCR. The table shows about 20,000 clones, with around 63% occurring only once. The starting material was tumor tissue, obtained from a patient whose treatment included radiotherapy and nephrectomy. Source of these receptors: a woman between 70 and 85 years old with renal cell carcinoma. Both conserved end residues are part of each CDR3. D genes are given only for firm matches. Clone size, where shown, is once, few, many, or a class for clones that have expanded.

TRBJ1-1 . TRBV4-1 . TGCGCCAGCAGCCAACAATCGGGGCTGAACACTGAAGCTTTCTTT CASSQQSGLNTEAFF
TRBJ2-2 TRBD2 TRBV6-1 . TGTGCCAGCAGTGAACAACCAGCGGGGGGCGCTAACACCGGGGAGCTGTTTTTT CASSEQPAGGANTGELFF
TRBJ1-1 . TRBV11-3 . TGTGCCAGCAGCTTACAGGGTACTATGAACACTGAAGCTTTCTTT CASSLQGTMNTEAFF
TRBJ2-1 TRBD2 TRBV29-1 . TGCAGCGTTCGACTAGCGGGGGCGAGCTCCTACAATGAGCAGTTCTTC CSVRLAGASSYNEQFF
TRBJ1-1 . TRBV11-3 once TGTGCCAGCAGCTTGAACAGCCCTGAAGCTTTCTTT CASSLNSPEAFF
TRBJ1-2 . TRBV28 medium-sized TGTGCCAGCAGTTTCAGGGGTTGGGGCTACACCTTC CASSFRGWGYTF
TRBJ1-5 . TRBV4-1 . TGCGCCAGCAGCTCGTGGGCCAATAGCAATCAGCCCCAGCATTTT CASSSWANSNQPQHF
TRBJ2-4 . TRBV5-1 . TGCGCCAGCAGCTTGGCTCGGGGTGGGGACATTCAGTACTTC CASSLARGGDIQYF
TRBJ1-1 . TRBV2 few TGTGCCAGCAGCGGGACATTAAGGGAGGGAGCTTTCTTT CASSGTLREGAFF
TRBJ2-7 TRBD2 TRBV27 . TGTGCCAGCAGTGATCAGCGGGGGGGCCTGTACGAGCAGTACTTC CASSDQRGGLYEQYF
TRBJ2-1 . TRBV4-2 . TGTGCCAGCAGCCGGCAGGGTCCCAGCGACAATGAGCAGTTCTTC CASSRQGPSDNEQFF
TRBJ1-4 . TRBV19 . TGTGCCAGTACCGGACAGTCCCGGAATGAAAAACTGTTTTTT CASTGQSRNEKLFF
TRBJ2-5 TRBD2 TRBV2 . TGTGCCAGTCAAATGGAGGTAGCGGGGGGAGAGACCCAGTACTTC CASQMEVAGGETQYF
TRBJ1-2 . TRBV5-6 . TGTGCCAGCAGCTTGGCGTCAGACTATGGCTACACCTTC CASSLASDYGYTF
TRBJ2-7 . TRBV4-3 . TGCGCCAGCAGCCAAGATGGACAGTCCTACGAGCAGTACTTC CASSQDGQSYEQYF
TRBJ2-1 TRBD2 TRBV5-1 . TGCGCCAGCAGCTCGTTAGCGGGAGGGATAGACGGGCAGTTCTTC CASSSLAGGIDGQFF
TRBJ1-4 . TRBV7-4 . TGTGCCAGCAGTTTACAGGGTCCTAATGAAAAACTGTTTTTT CASSLQGPNEKLFF
TRBJ2-5 TRBD2 TRBV15 . TGTGCCACCCCCCCCAGGCGCGGGGGGGCAGAGACCCAGTACTTC CATPPRRGGAETQYF
TRBJ2-3 . TRBV4-2 . TGTGCCAGCAGACGACAGCCCTTAGGCACAGATACGCAGTATTTT CASRRQPLGTDTQYF
TRBJ2-4 . TRBV19 . TGTGCCAGTATGGCAGCCAAAAACATTCAGTACTTC CASMAAKNIQYF
TRBJ1-2 TRBD1 TRBV19 few TGTGCCAGTAGTATCGGAGGACAGGCGGCCTATGGCTACACCTTC CASSIGGQAAYGYTF
TRBJ1-2 . TRBV19 . TGTGCCAGTAGTCCAGCCGACAGAGTCTATGGCTACACCTTC CASSPADRVYGYTF
TRBJ2-1 . TRBV7-2 . TGTGCCAGCAGCCGTAGGCCGGGTCTCTACAATGAGCAGTTCTTC CASSRRPGLYNEQFF
TRBJ1-6 . TRBV4-3 . TGCGCCAGCAGCCAAGATCGGGGGGGGCTGGGATCACCCCTCCACTTT CASSQDRGGLGSPLHF
TRBJ1-1 . TRBV7-9 few TGTGCCAGCAGCTTGAAAGGTTCGAACACTGAAGCTTTCTTT CASSLKGSNTEAFF
TRBJ1-2 . TRBV7-9 . TGTGCCAGCAGCCCACAGGGAAACTATGGCTACACCTTC CASSPQGNYGYTF
TRBJ1-4 . TRBV27 . TGTGCCAGCAGTTTAATGGGTGAAAAACTGTTTTTT CASSLMGEKLFF
TRBJ2-2 . TRBV12-5 . TGTGCTAGTTCTCTGGACTACACCGGGGAGCTGTTTTTT CASSLDYTGELFF
TRBJ2-4 . TRBV7-3 . TGTGCCAGCAGTCTGACCCCGGGCAAAAACATTCAGTACTTC CASSLTPGKNIQYF
TRBJ1-5 . TRBV19 . TGTGCCAGTAGTATAGCCCCCCCGGGCGGTGTAGGCAATCAGCCCCAGCATTTT CASSIAPPGGVGNQPQHF
TRBJ1-1 . TRBV7-2 . TGTGCCAGCAGCTTAGCCGGGGGGGGCAGTGAAGCTTTCTTT CASSLAGGGSEAFF
TRBJ1-2 . TRBV6-1 few TGTGCCAGCAGTGAAGAGGCAGGGGAACACTATGGCTACACCTTC CASSEEAGEHYGYTF
TRBJ2-2 TRBD1 TRBV6-4 medium-sized TGTGCCAGCAGTGGGACAGGGGACGCCGGGGAGCTGTTTTTT CASSGTGDAGELFF